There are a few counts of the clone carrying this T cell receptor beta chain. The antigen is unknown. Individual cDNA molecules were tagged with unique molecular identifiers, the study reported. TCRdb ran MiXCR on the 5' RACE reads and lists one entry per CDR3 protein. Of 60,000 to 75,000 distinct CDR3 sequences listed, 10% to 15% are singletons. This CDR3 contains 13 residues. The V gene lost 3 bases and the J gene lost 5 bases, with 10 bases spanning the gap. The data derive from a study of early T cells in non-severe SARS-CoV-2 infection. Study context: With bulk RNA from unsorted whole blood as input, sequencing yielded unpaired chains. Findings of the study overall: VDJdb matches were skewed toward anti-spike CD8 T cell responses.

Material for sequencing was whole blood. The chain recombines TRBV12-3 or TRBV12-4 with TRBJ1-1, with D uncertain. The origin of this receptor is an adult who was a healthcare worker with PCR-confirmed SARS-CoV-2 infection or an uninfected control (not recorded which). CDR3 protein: CASSFGRRTEAFF. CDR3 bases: TGTGCCAGCAGTTTCGGCCGAAGGACTGAAGCTTTCTTT.